This is a list of T cell receptor beta chains from one sample in a study of T-cell reconstitution after alpha-beta-depleted transplantation in children. TCRdb re-derived calls from the PCR reads in MiXCR, one entry per CDR3 protein. The sample lists 440,000 or so distinct CDR3 sequences, 43% occurring once. This sample comprised PBMCs, obtained before TCRalphabeta/CD19-depleted stem cell transplant. The receptors originated from a girl aged 2-15 years with aplastic anemia, due to receive a stem cell transplant. The CDR3 runs from the conserved cysteine through the conserved F or W. Fields, in order: CDR3 DNA, CDR3 protein, CDR3 length, D gene, V gene, J gene, clone size. D genes are given only for firm matches. Size is stated for part of the rows, as once, few or many counts, or as a class when the clone is expanded.

TGTGCCAGCAGCCCTCGAGCCCTAGCCGCCGCACTATCATCACACGGCGAGCAGTACTTC,CASSPRALAAALSSHGEQYF,20,-,TRBV11-2,TRBJ2-7,few
TGTGCCAGCAGTCCCCGGGACAGTGGTGAAAAACTGTTTTTT,CASSPRDSGEKLFF,14,TRBD1,TRBV6-1,TRBJ1-4,-
TGCAGTGCTAGTTACAGGGTCGGTGAGCAGTACTTC,CSASYRVGEQYF,12,-,TRBV20-1,TRBJ2-7,-
TGTGCCAGCAGCCCCAGCGGGAGGGATAGCTTATCCTACAATGAGCAGTTCTTC,CASSPSGRDSLSYNEQFF,18,TRBD2,TRBV7-4,TRBJ2-1,-
TGTGCCAGCAGTTCTTCCAGGTCTGCCGGGGAGCTGTTTTTT,CASSSSRSAGELFF,14,-,TRBV27,TRBJ2-2,-
TGTGCCAGCAGCTTGACCGGTACCTACGACAATGAGCAGTTCTTC,CASSLTGTYDNEQFF,15,-,TRBV7-6,TRBJ2-1,few
TGCAGTGCCCGGGACGGAGTGTCCTACGAGCAGTACTTC,CSARDGVSYEQYF,13,-,TRBV20-1,TRBJ2-7,-
TGTGCCAGCAGCCGCGGACTAGTCTCCTACGAGCAGTACTTC,CASSRGLVSYEQYF,14,TRBD2,TRBV7-2,TRBJ2-7,many
TGTGCCAGCAGTACACTCTCCCTTTGGGCCGGCAATGAGCAGTTCTTC,CASSTLSLWAGNEQFF,16,-,TRBV12-3/TRBV12-4,TRBJ2-1,-
TGTGCCAGCAGGACCCCAGGGACTGGGGCCAACGTCCTGACTTTC,CASRTPGTGANVLTF,15,-,TRBV12-3/TRBV12-4,TRBJ2-6,-
TGTGCCAGCAGCTTGCACCACACTGAAGCTTTCTTT,CASSLHHTEAFF,12,-,TRBV7-2,TRBJ1-1,-
TGCGCCAGCAGCTTGGCTGGCAGGGTAGATGGTAGAGATACGCAGTATTTT,CASSLAGRVDGRDTQYF,17,-,TRBV5-1,TRBJ2-3,-
TGCAGCGTTGAAATGCCTCCTCCTGCCGCAGATACGCAGTATTTT,CSVEMPPPAADTQYF,15,-,TRBV29-1,TRBJ2-3,few
TGTGCCAGCAGTTACCGGCGGCCGCCTAACAATGAGCAGTTCTTC,CASSYRRPPNNEQFF,15,-,TRBV6-5,TRBJ2-1,-
TGCGCCAGCAGCTTCAGGGGCCCTCCTAGCACAGATACGCAGTATTTT,CASSFRGPPSTDTQYF,16,-,TRBV5-1,TRBJ2-3,-
TGCGCCAGTGGACAGGGAAGGACAGAGACCCAGTACTTC,CASGQGRTETQYF,13,TRBD1,TRBV5-1,TRBJ2-5,-
TGTGCCAGCAGCTCTCTGGACAGGCTATCCGAAAAACTGTTTTTT,CASSSLDRLSEKLFF,15,TRBD1,TRBV14,TRBJ1-4,few
TGTGCCACCAGCCCCGGGCAGAGGGAGACCCAGTACTTC,CATSPGQRETQYF,13,-,TRBV15,TRBJ2-5,once
TGTGCCAGCAGCTTAGATCGACTAGCGGGAGGGGGTAGGAATGAGCAGTTCTTC,CASSLDRLAGGGRNEQFF,18,TRBD2,TRBV11-2,TRBJ2-1,few
TGTGCCAGCAGCTTAACCCCGGGTCGAAACACCGGGGAGCTGTTTTTT,CASSLTPGRNTGELFF,16,-,TRBV7-6,TRBJ2-2,-
TGCAGTGCTAGGGGCGGCCAGCAGTTCTTC,CSARGGQQFF,10,-,TRBV20-1,TRBJ2-1,-
TGTGCCACCAGCCAGAACTTGGCGATGCGGGGGAAGGAGACCCAGTACTTC,CATSQNLAMRGKETQYF,17,TRBD2,TRBV15,TRBJ2-5,few
TGCGCCAGCAGCCCCGGGGCTAGCGGGGAGCGACAGGACAATGAGCAGTTCTTC,CASSPGASGERQDNEQFF,18,TRBD2,TRBV5-1,TRBJ2-1,many
TGCAGTGCTGGACAGGGGACCTACGAGCAGTACTTC,CSAGQGTYEQYF,12,TRBD1,TRBV20-1,TRBJ2-7,many
TGTGCCACCAGCAGAGATAAAATCTACGAGCAGTACTTC,CATSRDKIYEQYF,13,-,TRBV15,TRBJ2-7,many
TGTGCCAGCAGACCAAATCAGGGGTCCACTGGGGCCAACGTCCTGACTTTC,CASRPNQGSTGANVLTF,17,-,TRBV6-1,TRBJ2-6,-
TGTGCCAGCAGTACCGACGGACGCTACGAGCAGTACTTC,CASSTDGRYEQYF,13,-,TRBV12-3/TRBV12-4,TRBJ2-7,few
TGTGCCAGCAGCCCCCAGACGGACAGGGTGAACACTGAAGCTTTCTTT,CASSPQTDRVNTEAFF,16,TRBD1,TRBV12-3/TRBV12-4,TRBJ1-1,-
TGTGCCAGCAGCCCACAGGGCTCCAGGACTGGGGCCAACGTCCTGACTTTC,CASSPQGSRTGANVLTF,17,-,TRBV12-3/TRBV12-4,TRBJ2-6,few
TGCAGCGTGCGGGACTTTAGCTCCTACGAGCAGTACTTC,CSVRDFSSYEQYF,13,-,TRBV29-1,TRBJ2-7,-
TGCGCCAGCAGCCCGGTGACAGGGCGTGGGTATGGCTACACCTTC,CASSPVTGRGYGYTF,15,TRBD1,TRBV5-1,TRBJ1-2,many
TGCGCCAGCAGCTTGAACTGGGACAGGGCTGCCGAGCAGTACTTC,CASSLNWDRAAEQYF,15,TRBD1,TRBV5-1,TRBJ2-7,-
TGTGCCAGCAGCGTAGAGTCGGGGGAGGGGGACACCGGGGAGCTGTTTTTT,CASSVESGEGDTGELFF,17,-,TRBV9,TRBJ2-2,many
TGCGCCAGCAGCTTTACTAGCACAATACCCCTAGAGGAGCAGTACTTC,CASSFTSTIPLEEQYF,16,-,TRBV5-1,TRBJ2-7,-
TGTGCCAGCAGTTTCAGTGGGGCAGATACGCAGTATTTT,CASSFSGADTQYF,13,-,TRBV12-3/TRBV12-4,TRBJ2-3,-
TGTGCCAGCAGTGAAAGTCTAGAGGCGGCCACAGATACGCAGTATTTT,CASSESLEAATDTQYF,16,-,TRBV6-1,TRBJ2-3,-
TGTGCCAGCAGTGAGGACTTTGGACAGTTGAACACTGAAGCTTTCTTT,CASSEDFGQLNTEAFF,16,-,TRBV28,TRBJ1-1,-
TGTGCCAGCAGTTACTCCGGGACAGGGGCATCGGGTACGCAGTATTTT,CASSYSGTGASGTQYF,16,TRBD1,TRBV6-5,TRBJ2-3,-
TGCAGTGCTAGAGATGCCGGGTCGGATACGCAGTATTTT,CSARDAGSDTQYF,13,-,TRBV20-1,TRBJ2-3,-
TGTGCCAGCAGTCCCAACAGCAGGTACCAAGAGACCCAGTACTTC,CASSPNSRYQETQYF,15,-,TRBV6-1,TRBJ2-5,few
TGTGCCATCGGCAGTTTTTATGGCTACACCTTC,CAIGSFYGYTF,11,-,TRBV6-1,TRBJ1-2,-
TGTGCCAGCAGTTACCTCAAAAACAGCGACTCTGGAAACACCATATATTTT,CASSYLKNSDSGNTIYF,17,-,TRBV6-5,TRBJ1-3,many
TGCGCCAGCAAAAAGGTGGGGTCCGAGACCCAGTACTTC,CASKKVGSETQYF,13,-,TRBV5-1,TRBJ2-5,-
TGTGCCAGCAGCGACAGAGGGGACGGCTATGGCTACACCTTC,CASSDRGDGYGYTF,14,-,TRBV7-2,TRBJ1-2,-